The clone carrying this TCR beta chain has ten or more counts. Its antigen is unidentified. This sample is drawn from a study of T cells in Graves' hyperthyroidism and ophthalmopathy. General study findings and limits: Ophthalmopathy cases were set apart from stable hyperthyroidism by a 13 V-J model.

This CDR3 has 12 amino acids. V was trimmed by 2 bases and J by 11 bases, leaving 8 bases between them. CDR1 is SGHTS and CDR2 is YDEGEE in the germline V gene. Amplified TCR beta CDR3 regions came from RNA transcripts. An initial round of RT-PCR targeting the TCR CDR3 relied on the HTBI primer set. TCRdb fed the multiplex PCR reads into MiXCR, producing one record per CDR3 protein. The sample yields 500,000 to 750,000 distinct CDR3 sequences, roughly 50% seen once. The clonotype comes from a woman aged 18-35 years with Graves' hyperthyroidism. The chain is built from TRBV5-8 and TRBJ1-6; perhaps TRBD1 as D (6 bases). The sequenced sample was peripheral blood or thyroid tissue (not recorded which). CDR3 residues: CASSFSGAPLHF. The DNA of the CDR3 is TGTGCCAGCAGCTTCTCAGGGGCACCCCTCCACTTT.